These 22 T cell receptor beta chains share one sample of origin, sequenced in a study of tumor-infiltrating lymphocytes in primary liver carcinoma. Researchers generated TCR beta cDNA from 500 ng of total RNA, relying on a constant-region primer. For TCR beta, libraries were produced by three nested multiplex PCR rounds using slightly modified ARM-PCR. Each of the first two PCR rounds ran approximately 10 cycles with TRBV1-TRBV30 forward and C-beta reverse primers. MiXCR, applied by TCRdb to the multiplex PCR reads, yields one record per CDR3 protein. Here the sample spans 100,000 or so distinct CDR3 sequences, about four fifths being singletons. The study co-extracted DNA and RNA from 20-30 mg of unsorted bulk tissue. Input material: liver tumor tissue from sampling region 3. The subset: tumor region T3, left-lateral pole. These receptor sequences come from a man aged 35-49 years with primary liver carcinoma and hepatitis B virus infection.

The chain joins TRBV12-3 or TRBV12-4 to TRBJ2-7, with D possibly TRBD1 on 5 matching bases. Trimming removed 6 bases from V and 5 bases from J, with 20 bases in between. The CDR3 is 15 amino acids. The CDR3 loop reads CASRSRQNGCHEQYF. CDR3 bases: TGTGCCAGCAGATCTAGACAGAACGGGTGCCACGAGCAGTACTTC.

The chain has TRBV20-1 and TRBJ1-1, with TRBD1 matching over 10 bases. After removal of 1 base from V and 11 bases from J, the junction contained 10 bases not matched to a gene. CDR1 is DFQATT, CDR2 SNEGSKA, per germline (reference sequence). The CDR3 has 14 residues. The CDR3 DNA reads TGCAGTGCTAGAGTGACGACAGGGGGCCCGTACGCTTTCTTT. Protein product: CSARVTTGGPYAFF.

The chain links TRBV28 to TRBJ1-4, with D hard to call. CDR3 length: 14 amino acids. CDR1 and CDR2 from the germline V gene are MDHEN and SYDVKM. Deletions cut 2 bases from V and 8 bases from J, with 12 bases between. This chain's CDR3 is CASSLPDVNEKLFF. The CDR3 coding sequence is TGTGCCAGCAGTTTACCCGACGTAAACGAAAAACTGTTTTTT.

For this clonotype: The junction and the germline gene differ at one end; a read error may be behind it. J is TRBJ1-1 and V is TRBV10-3; no clear D. CDR3 length: 15 residues. Germline V gene lookup returns CDR1 ENHRY and CDR2 SYGVKD. CDR3 DNA sequence: TGTGCCATCAAAAGTAGCGGACGGGTTAACATTGAAGCTTTCTTT. This gives the protein CAIKSSGRVNIEAFF.

This clonotype was observed a few times. The chain employs TRBV29-1 and TRBJ2-3; no definite D call. This CDR3 spans 12 amino acids. In germline, CDR1 is SQVTM, CDR2 ANQGSEA. In nucleotides, the CDR3 is TGCAGTGTGGGCGGAGACACAGATACGCAGTATTTT. This translates into CSVGGDTDTQYF.

This clonotype was counted once. V is TRBV3-1 and J is TRBJ1-1; D gene uncertain. The V and J ends lost 2 bases and 3 bases respectively, with 4 bases between them. The CDR3 sequence is 12 residues long. Germline V gene lookup returns CDR1 LGHDT and CDR2 YNNKEL (reference sequence). The CDR3 reads CASSQTYTEAFF. For the CDR3, the DNA is TGTGCCAGCAGCCAAACCTACACTGAAGCTTTCTTT.

For this clonotype: A single base separates this from a much larger clone, so it may be a read error. The chain couples TRBV28 to TRBJ2-5, with D unclear. Germline V gene lookup returns CDR1 MDHEN and CDR2 SYDVKM. CDR3 length: 15 residues. The V end was cut by 6 bases, the J end by 0 bases, with 14 bases between. The CDR3 reads CASSFSSGYQETQYF. For the CDR3, the DNA is TGTGCCAGCAGCTTTTCGTCTGGGTACCAAGAGACCCAGTACTTC.

Turning to this clonotype: At one of its ends the junction is not consistent with the germline gene, which may arise from a read error. The chain has TRBV2 and TRBJ2-2; D is possibly TRBD2 (6 bases). This CDR3 region has 14 residues. Germline CDR1 reads SNHLY; CDR2 reads FYNNEI. CDR3 sequence reads: CASIPTVTAGGLFF. The CDR3 DNA reads TGTGCCAGCATCCCGACAGTCACAGCCGGGGGGCTGTTTTTT.

This chain connects TRBV29-1 to TRBJ2-5, with D tentatively TRBD1 (6 bases). The CDR3 sequence is 14 residues long. The germline gives CDR1 SQVTM, CDR2 ANQGSEA. With 8 bases removed from V and 14 bases from J, the gap between germline ends came to 30 bases. CDR3 region: CSFRTASIQEIQYF. CDR3 coding DNA: TGCAGCTTTAGGACAGCGTCGATTCAAGAGATCCAATACTTC.

In regard to this clonotype: One end of the junction is discordant with germline, which a read error may explain. The chain employs TRBV6-5 and TRBJ1-4, with D hard to call. Looked up from germline, CDR1 is MNHEY and CDR2 is SVGAGI. This CDR3 has 14 residues. DNA for the CDR3: TGTGCCAGCAGAATGATTGCAATTAATGAAAGACTGTTTTTT. It yields the protein CASRMIAINERLFF.

This clonotype was seen a single time. Relative to the germline gene, one junction end is altered; a read error may explain this. The chain is built from TRBV11-2 and TRBJ2-6; D assignment may be TRBD1 or TRBD2 (5 bases each). CDR1 and CDR2 (germline): SGHAT, FQNNGV. CDR3 length: 15 residues. The CDR3: CATQRPRLGASVLTF. CDR3 coding DNA: TGTGCCACCCAGCGGCCGCGCCTTGGGGCCAGCGTCCTGACTTTC.

Concerning this clonotype: Mismatch with germline at one junction end may stem from a read error. The genes are TRBV6-4 and TRBJ2-1; 13 bases match TRBD2. CDR1 is MRHNA, CDR2 SNTAGT, per germline. The CDR3 consists of 16 residues. Here the CDR3 DNA reads TGCGCCAGCAGCCTAAAAGGGACTAGCGGGAACAATGAGCTGTTCTTC. Protein sequence: CASSLKGTSGNNELFF.

This chain links TRBV11-2 with TRBJ1-5; D is undetermined. From germline, CDR1 is SGHAT and CDR2 FQNNGV. Trimming cost V 1 base and J 2 bases, with 9 bases left between them. This CDR3 is built from 15 residues. The DNA for the CDR3 is TGTGCCAGCAGCTTAGCAGTGGGCTGCAATCAGCCCCAGCATTTT. Translated, it gives CASSLAVGCNQPQHF.

Details on this clonotype: At one end the junction does not follow the germline gene, possibly because of a read error. This chain connects TRBV29-1 to TRBJ2-7; tentatively, D is TRBD1 or TRBD2 (5 bases each). The CDR3 has 14 amino acids. Germline assignment: CDR1 SQVTM and CDR2 ANQGSEA. CDR3 DNA: TGTAGCGTTGAGAGAGGGGCCCCTACTTACGGGCAGTACTTC. Amino acid sequence: CSVERGAPTYGQYF.

A word on this clonotype: A single base separates this from a much larger clone, so it may be a read error. V is TRBV9 and J is TRBJ2-3; D is uncertain. Germline assignment: CDR1 SGDLS and CDR2 YYNGEE. The CDR3 runs to 15 residues. This CDR3 reads CVSSVAPGRTDTQYF. For the CDR3, the DNA is TGTGTCAGCAGCGTAGCTCCAGGACGAACAGATACGCAGTATTTT.

Of note for this clonotype: Relative to the germline gene, one junction end is altered; a read error may explain this. This chain connects TRBV29-1 to TRBJ2-3; tentatively, D is TRBD2 (6 bases). CDR1 and CDR2 (germline): SQVTM, ANQGSEA. The CDR3 has 15 amino acids. CDR3: CSVECGAGITDTQYF. For the CDR3, the DNA is TGCAGTGTTGAGTGCGGGGCCGGCATAACAGATACGCAGTATTTT.

Comment on this clonotype: The junction and the germline gene differ at one end; a read error may be behind it. The rearrangement links TRBV29-1 to TRBJ1-1, with 8 bases identical to TRBD1. CDR1 and CDR2 from the germline V gene are SQVTM and ANQGSEA. This CDR3 region has 14 residues. Here the CDR3 reads CRVEEWTGRTEAFF. DNA for the CDR3: TGCAGAGTTGAAGAATGGACAGGGAGGACTGAAGCATTCTTT.

On this clonotype: The junction and the germline gene differ at one end; a read error may be behind it. The chain has TRBV11-1 and TRBJ2-7; the D call may be TRBD1 or TRBD2 (5 bases each). The CDR3 has 15 amino acids. Germline CDR1 is SGHAT and CDR2 is FQDESV (reference sequence). The DNA of the CDR3 is TGTGCCAGCAGATTTTCTGCCGGGACGATGTACGAGCAGCACTTC. It translates to CASRFSAGTMYEQHF.

The chain is built from TRBV29-1 and TRBJ2-3, with a tentative D call TRBD2 (6 bases). The germline gives CDR1 SQVTM, CDR2 ANQGSEA. This CDR3 spans 15 amino acids. V lost 7 bases and J 6 bases, leaving 23 bases between the germline ends. CDR3 sequence reads: CSERTNGSWKDTQYF. The CDR3, as DNA: TGCAGCGAACGGACTAACGGGAGTTGGAAGGATACGCAGTATTTT.

As concerns this clonotype: The CDR3 ends on some other residue instead of the conserved phenylalanine or tryptophan, so this is likely a read error. The chain is built from TRBV29-1 and TRBJ2-1, with 12 bases that match TRBD2. Germline V gene lookup returns CDR1 SQVTM and CDR2 ANQGSEA. The CDR3 covers 13 residues. V was pared by 7 bases and J by 8 bases, with 6 bases of the junction left unmatched. This CDR3 reads CSGTSGELYEQFI. CDR3 DNA: TGCAGCGGGACTAGCGGGGAGCTCTATGAGCAGTTCATT.

As regards this clonotype: The limits of the CDR3 on the DNA are not certain, so only TCRdb's listed CDR3 is given. The rearrangement uses TRBV11-2 and TRBJ2-2; the D call TRBD2 from the table was never checked on the DNA. Germline CDR1 and CDR2: SGHAT and FQNNGV. The CDR3 is 24 amino acids long, termini counted. Here the CDR3 reads CASSSNGNSYEQYFGPGTIGELFF.

This clonotype was counted only a few times. This chain connects TRBV6-1 to TRBJ1-2; 8 positions agree with TRBD1. Losses at the gene ends were 5 bases for V and 8 bases for J; bases not matched to a gene: 7. Germline loops: CDR1 MNHNS, CDR2 SASEGT. There are 13 residues in the CDR3. The CDR3 bases are TGTGCCAGCAGTCTACAGGGGGACTGCGGCTACACCTTC. Its translation: CASSLQGDCGYTF.